The 11 T cell receptor beta chains below were found in one sample sequenced in a study of type 1 and type 2 diabetes patients. Amplification started from genomic DNA. A primer set of 30 forward and 13 reverse primers amplified the CDR3. TCRdb re-derived calls from the multiplex PCR reads in MiXCR, one entry per CDR3 protein. The sample yields fewer than 350,000 distinct CDR3 sequences, around 47% seen once. Sequences were obtained from peripheral blood mononuclear cells (PBMCs). These receptors were collected from a young man with type 2 diabetes.

The chain joins TRBV6-4 to TRBJ1-5, with a possible D match to TRBD1 (5 bases). The CDR3 runs 12 residues. V lost 2 bases, J lost 9 bases, and 8 bases lay in between. Germline V gene sequence: CDR1 MRHNA, CDR2 SNTAGT. CDR3 coding DNA: TGTGCCAGCAGTGACGGGGGAGGGCCCCAGCATTTT. Amino acid sequence: CASSDGGGPQHF.

This clonotype was seen more than once but under ten times. This chain connects TRBV2 to TRBJ1-1, with 9 nucleotides matching TRBD1. The trim removed 11 bases at V and 7 bases at J, leaving 8 bases unmatched. The germline V gene has CDR1 SNHLY and CDR2 FYNNEI. The CDR3 totals 12 residues. CDR3 region: CALGQGANEAFF. CDR3 sequence (DNA): TGTGCCTTGGGACAGGGAGCTAATGAAGCTTTCTTT.

This clonotype was detected a few times. The gene calls are TRBV6-1 and TRBJ2-1, with D perhaps matching TRBD2 (5 bases). The CDR3 runs to 12 residues. V was trimmed by 7 bases and J by 9 bases, leaving 13 bases between them. Germline values: CDR1 MNHNS, CDR2 SASEGT. CDR3 residues: CASTPSLPEQFF. CDR3 sequence (DNA): TGTGCCAGCACCCCTAGCTTGCCTGAGCAGTTCTTC.

With respect to this clonotype: The conserved closing phenylalanine or tryptophan is absent in this CDR3, likely reflecting a read error. The CDR3 here is CASARGDTGELFV. In DNA, the CDR3 is TGTGCCAGTGCTAGAGGAGACACCGGGGAGCTGTTTGTT. V gene TRBV7-3 combines with J gene TRBJ2-2; D uncertain. Deletions cut 9 bases from V and 3 bases from J, with 11 bases between. Germline CDR1 is SGHTA and CDR2 is FQGTGA. The CDR3 covers 13 residues.

The chain couples TRBV7-2 to TRBJ1-6; weak D call: TRBD1 (5 bases). The CDR3 totals 14 residues. Germline V gene data show CDR1 as SGHTA and CDR2 as FQGNSA. V lost 6 bases, J lost 12 bases, and 18 bases lay in between. CDR3 in DNA: TGTGCCAGCAGTGAAGTGACAGCAAGCCTACCCCTCCACTTT. It yields the protein CASSEVTASLPLHF.

The genes are TRBV20-1 and TRBJ2-1; 7 positions agree with TRBD2. The germline V gene has CDR1 DFQATT and CDR2 SNEGSKA (reference sequence). Germline trimming cut 0 bases from V and 3 bases from J; bases unmatched to any gene: 5. CDR3 length: 15 amino acids. This CDR3 is CSAREAGEVYNEQFF. The CDR3 DNA follows: TGCAGTGCTAGAGAGGCGGGAGAGGTCTACAATGAGCAGTTCTTC.

The J gene is TRBJ1-2, the V gene TRBV7-9, with 10 bases lining up with TRBD1. This CDR3 region has 14 residues. Looked up from germline, CDR1 is SEHNR and CDR2 is FQNEAQ (reference sequence). V shed 1 base, J shed 6 bases, and the junction held 2 bases outside the gene matches. CDR3 amino acids: CASSLEGTGDGYTF. CDR3 nucleotides: TGTGCCAGCAGCTTAGAAGGGACAGGGGATGGCTACACCTTC.

This clonotype was detected only a few times. The genes are TRBV5-1 and TRBJ2-5; possibly TRBD1 for D (5 bases). The V gene's germline CDR1 is SGHRS and CDR2 YFSETQ. V lost 4 bases and J 5 bases, leaving 15 bases between the germline ends. The CDR3 contains 14 residues. CDR3: CASSDIRVGETQYF. DNA for the CDR3: TGCGCCAGCAGCGATATCAGGGTAGGGGAGACCCAGTACTTC.

As concerns this clonotype: An end of the junction differs from the germline gene, which may be a read error. DNA of the CDR3: TGCAGTGCTAACCCCATGGCACAAGACAATAAGCAGTTCTTC. This codes for CSANPMAQDNKQFF. The gene calls are TRBV20-1 and TRBJ2-1; D is unresolved. This CDR3 region has 14 residues. The germline V gene has CDR1 DFQATT and CDR2 SNEGSKA (reference sequence).

With respect to this clonotype: One end of the junction does not line up with germline, which may come from a read error. The chain's CDR3 is CASSQGPGLNTEAFF. DNA for the CDR3: TGCGCCAGCAGCCAAGGCCCTGGGTTGAACACTGAAGCTTTCTTT. The V and J genes are TRBV9 and TRBJ1-1, with D unresolved. This CDR3 region has 15 residues. Per the germline V gene, CDR1 is SGDLS and CDR2 is YYNGEE. Looking up the rest from reference TRBV9 and TRBJ1-1 gives the full variable domain: DSGVTQTPKHLITATGQRVTLRCSPRSGDLSVYWYQQSLDQGLQFLIQYYNGEERAKGNILERFSAQQFPDLHSELNLSSLELGDSALYFCASSQGPGLNTEAFFGQGTRLTVV.

V is TRBV12-3 or TRBV12-4 and J is TRBJ2-5; maybe TRBD1 (6 bases). Deletions cut 4 bases from V and 0 bases from J, with 15 bases between. The CDR3 loop spans 16 amino acids. The CDR3 DNA sequence: TGTGCCAGCAGTTCCCAGGGGCTCAAGTACCAAGAGACCCAGTACTTC. It is translated as CASSSQGLKYQETQYF.